The 20 T cell receptor beta chains below come from one sample, sequenced in a study of T cell clusters in autoimmune cytopenias. TRB amplification used approximately 250 ng of peripheral blood genomic DNA. TRB rearrangements were amplified by touch-down multiplex PCR with mixed TRB-A/B primers. TCRdb reprocessed the multiplex PCR reads; each CDR3 protein has one entry and no DNA is given. The listing contains over 9,500 distinct CDR3 sequences. These data were also reused for a study on T cell repertoires in aging, cancer and after chemotherapy.

Source material: peripheral blood. The receptors shown here come from a human donor in good health.

The chain joins TRBV10-3 to TRBJ2-3; TCRdb lists TRBD2, though no DNA is available to test this call. The germline V gene has CDR1 ENHRY and CDR2 SYGVKD. The CDR3 has 16 amino acids. CDR3 in amino acids: CAISESGQREGPAQYF.

Its frequency marks this clonotype as medium-sized. This sequence joins TRBV6-5 and TRBJ2-7. The germline CDR1 and CDR2 sequences are MNHEY and SVGAGI. The CDR3 totals 14 residues. CDR3 region: CASSFGGEHYEQYF.

The gene calls are TRBV6-5 and TRBJ1-2. The germline gives CDR1 MNHEY, CDR2 SVGAGI. This CDR3 is 11 amino acids long. The chain's CDR3 is CASSYSGGTTF.

This rearrangement joins TRBV19 to TRBJ1-2; TCRdb reports TRBD1, a call that lacks DNA to check it against. Germline CDR1 LNHDA, CDR2 SQIVND (reference sequence). The CDR3 extends over 13 amino acids. CDR3 residues: CASSIDRAYGYTF.

This clonotype shows up as medium-sized by frequency. The V gene is TRBV19, the J gene TRBJ2-3; TCRdb proposes TRBD1, but this gene call is untestable without DNA. There are 16 residues in the CDR3. Germline CDR1 and CDR2: LNHDA and SQIVND (reference sequence). The CDR3 is CASSLSDFPLTDTQYF.

This chain uses TRBV6-6 with TRBJ1-5. CDR1 and CDR2 from the germline V gene are MNHNY and SVGAGI (reference sequence). The CDR3 length is 15 residues. The CDR3 here is CASSYSSQPNQPQHF.

J is TRBJ2-5 and V is TRBV7-2; as DNA is missing, the TRBD1 call by TCRdb cannot be tested. Germline CDR1 SGHTA, CDR2 FQGNSA. The CDR3 consists of 15 residues. This CDR3 is CASSFIPGEGETQYF.

This chain connects TRBV20-1 to TRBJ2-1. The CDR3 totals 14 residues. The germline gives CDR1 DFQATT, CDR2 SNEGSKA (reference sequence). The CDR3 here is CSARILRSYNEQFF.

This clonotype is called medium-sized based on its frequency. The chain is built from TRBV6-2 or TRBV6-3 and TRBJ2-5; the TCRdb D gene call, TRBD1, has no DNA to confirm it. Germline lookup yields CDR1 MNHEY and CDR2 SVGEGT. The CDR3 is made up of 13 amino acids. The chain's CDR3 is CAIRHWGKETQYF.

The chain is built from TRBV5-6 and TRBJ2-1; TCRdb gives TRBD2 as the D gene, but with no DNA this cannot be confirmed. From germline, CDR1 is SGHDT and CDR2 YYEEEE. CDR3 size: 16 residues. The CDR3 is CASSTGLAVSYNEQFF.

This clonotype is labeled medium-sized based on frequency. This chain links TRBV27 with TRBJ2-7; no DNA is available, so the TRBD2 call from TCRdb remains unchecked. CDR1 is MNHEY, CDR2 SMNVEV, per germline (reference sequence). This CDR3 has 15 amino acids. CDR3 loop: CASSFGTSSSHEQYF.

The rearrangement links TRBV27 to TRBJ1-1; checking the TCRdb D call of TRBD1 is not possible without DNA. Germline V CDR1 and CDR2: MNHEY, SMNVEV (reference sequence). This CDR3 spans 16 amino acids. CDR3 amino acids: CASSPWTGEGNTEAFF.

V gene TRBV9 combines with J gene TRBJ1-3. The CDR3 totals 15 residues. Germline CDR1 SGDLS, CDR2 YYNGEE. The chain's CDR3 is CASSVGEGGGNTIYF.

The chain uses TRBV18 and TRBJ1-3; TCRdb designates TRBD1, a call that cannot be tested without DNA. This CDR3 comprises 13 residues. Germline V gives CDR1 KGHSH, CDR2 LQKENI. The CDR3: CASSPTAGNTIYF.

This clonotype is medium-sized by frequency. The chain has TRBV11-1 and TRBJ2-3. The CDR3 is 15 amino acids. Germline CDR1 SGHAT, CDR2 FQDESV (reference sequence). The CDR3 spells CASSSSGAVTDTQYF.

The rearrangement uses TRBV19 and TRBJ1-1. Germline CDR1 is LNHDA and CDR2 is SQIVND (reference sequence). The CDR3 runs to 14 residues. CDR3 loop: CASTHFGRNTEAFF.

The chain combines TRBV5-4 with TRBJ2-2; no DNA is available, so the TRBD2 call from TCRdb remains unchecked. CDR3 length: 14 residues. CDR1 is SGHNT, CDR2 YYREEE, per germline (reference sequence). The CDR3 region is CASSDPRWAGELFF.

This chain links TRBV5-6 with TRBJ2-5; TCRdb indicates TRBD2, and absent DNA this call remains unverified. CDR3 size: 14 residues. Germline lookup yields CDR1 SGHDT and CDR2 YYEEEE. The chain's CDR3 is CASSLLEGRETQYF.

The V call is TRBV24-1, the J call TRBJ2-5; there is no DNA to check the TCRdb D call of TRBD2. The CDR3 length is 14 residues. The germline V gene encodes CDR1 KGHDR and CDR2 SFDVKD. CDR3 in amino acids: CATSDSGPEGTQYF.

This chain links TRBV5-4 with TRBJ1-2. From germline, CDR1 is SGHNT and CDR2 YYREEE (reference sequence). This CDR3 has 15 residues. The CDR3 reads CASSLREAGVDGYTF.